The 31 T cell receptor beta chains reported below all come from one sample, sequenced in a study of OX40 agonist ivuxolimab in advanced cancers. Sequencing used immunoSEQ multiplex PCR; TCRdb keeps in-frame clones, though not all of them. Seen here are 84,000 or so clones, 85% to 95% observed once, and the top ten hold about 10%. Material: CD4+ or CD8+ T cells sorted from blood, obtained in a trial of the OX40 agonist ivuxolimab. The receptors derive from an adult with an advanced solid tumor such as melanoma, head and neck, liver or kidney cancer.

The rearrangement joins TRBV10-3 to TRBJ2-3, with D maybe TRBD2 (5 bases). Trimming pared 6 bases from V and 1 base from J, leaving 17 bases between. CDR1 and CDR2 (germline): ENHRY, SYGVKD. This CDR3 has 16 residues. CDR3 nucleotide sequence: TGTGCCATCAGGGGAGAGTCGGAGAGCCGCACAGATACGCAGTATTTT. Its translation is CAIRGESESRTDTQYF.

J is TRBJ2-1 and V is TRBV5-4; 16 bases are shared with TRBD2. Trimming removed 4 bases from V and 13 bases from J; junction bases left unmatched: 8. Per germline, CDR1 SGHNT and CDR2 YYREEE (reference sequence). The CDR3 spans 15 residues. This CDR3 reads CASSNPGTSGRGQFF. CDR3 DNA sequence: TGTGCCAGCAGCAACCCCGGGACTAGCGGGAGGGGCCAGTTCTTC.

CDR3 nucleotides: TGTGCCAGCGATTTGTCTAGCGGGAGTGAAGAGACCCAGTACTTC. Translating it yields CASDLSSGSEETQYF. V and J are TRBV5-6 and TRBJ2-5, with 10 nucleotides matching TRBD2. Unmatched junction bases numbered 9, after V lost 7 bases and J lost 3 bases. The CDR3 is 15 amino acids. Germline V gene lookup returns CDR1 SGHDT and CDR2 YYEEEE.

The gene calls are TRBV9 and TRBJ2-1, with D perhaps TRBD2 (6 bases). Trimming took off 4 bases at V and 8 bases at J, with 19 bases between the two ends. From germline, CDR1 is SGDLS and CDR2 YYNGEE. The CDR3 sequence is 15 residues long. CDR3 in amino acids: CASSMSGRWGDEQFF. The DNA for the CDR3 is TGTGCCAGCAGCATGAGTGGCAGGTGGGGGGATGAGCAGTTCTTC.

The chain joins TRBV6-5 to TRBJ1-1; D is uncertain. CDR1 and CDR2 (germline): MNHEY, SVGAGI. This CDR3 region has 14 residues. V dropped 5 bases and J dropped 1 base, with 11 bases sitting between them. CDR3 in amino acids: CASSLFPGNTEAFF. The CDR3 DNA sequence: TGTGCCAGCAGTCTATTCCCGGGGAACACTGAAGCTTTCTTT.

This clone was seen only once. The rearrangement uses TRBV4-2 and TRBJ2-1, with D tentatively TRBD2 (5 bases). The CDR3 is 17 amino acids. Per the germline V gene, CDR1 is LGHNA and CDR2 is YNFKEQ. The ends were cut back, 0 bases at V and 5 bases at J, with 17 bases in the middle. The DNA for the CDR3 is TGTGCCAGCAGCCAAGAGACGTACGGGAAGTTAAACAATGAGCAGTTCTTC. It codes for CASSQETYGKLNNEQFF.

The chain recombines TRBV7-9 with TRBJ2-7, with 10 bases aligning to TRBD2. There are 16 residues in the CDR3. Germline V gene lookup returns CDR1 SEHNR and CDR2 FQNEAQ (reference sequence). Unmatched junction bases numbered 11, after V lost 5 bases and J lost 4 bases. This CDR3 reads CASSPTLAGAGYEQYF. The CDR3 DNA sequence: TGTGCCAGCAGCCCAACGCTAGCGGGAGCGGGGTACGAGCAGTACTTC.

This clone was detected only once. V usage is TRBV19 and J usage is TRBJ2-1; 13 bases align to TRBD2. Germline V gene lookup returns CDR1 LNHDA and CDR2 SQIVND (reference sequence). This CDR3 region has 15 residues. V lost 10 bases, J lost 8 bases, and 11 bases stayed unmatched. This chain's CDR3 is CATLAPGLAGDEQFF. CDR3 bases: TGTGCCACCCTGGCTCCAGGACTAGCGGGAGATGAGCAGTTCTTC.

The chain uses TRBV7-9 and TRBJ1-4; 8 bases align to TRBD1. Trimming cost V 1 base and J 8 bases; bases outside gene matches: 6. Germline CDR1 reads SEHNR; CDR2 reads FQNEAQ (reference sequence). This CDR3 contains 15 residues. CDR3 protein: CASSLGQGIGEKLFF. As DNA, the CDR3 is TGTGCCAGCAGCTTAGGACAGGGGATTGGCGAAAAACTGTTTTTT.

The gene calls are TRBV4-1 and TRBJ1-1; 8 nucleotides match TRBD1. The CDR3 runs 15 residues. Germline V gene data show CDR1 as MGHRA and CDR2 as YSYEKL. V dropped 4 bases and J dropped 5; count of bases not matched to a gene: 9. CDR3 amino acids: CASSPWPGGRTEAFF. Written as DNA, the CDR3 is TGCGCCAGCAGCCCGTGGCCAGGGGGCAGAACTGAAGCTTTCTTT.

This sequence joins TRBV11-2 and TRBJ2-5; 7 nucleotides match TRBD2. With the DNA end fitting TRBJ2-7 better, the J assignment may be wrong. Germline CDR1 SGHAT, CDR2 FQNNGV. The CDR3 has 13 residues. The CDR3 loop reads CASSVGGGYEQYF. Here the CDR3 DNA reads TGTGCCAGCAGCGTGGGGGGGGGCTACGAGCAGTACTTC.

V gene TRBV2 combines with J gene TRBJ2-5; D is undetermined. The CDR3 runs 13 residues. Germline V lookup: CDR1 SNHLY, CDR2 FYNNEI. Trimming cost V 0 bases and J 3 bases, with 5 bases left between them. CDR3 sequence (DNA): TGTGCCAGCAGTGAAGCGCTGGAAGAGACCCAGTACTTC. Amino acid sequence: CASSEALEETQYF.

The chain has TRBV6-1 and TRBJ2-1, with 9 bases matching TRBD2. Germline CDR1 MNHNS, CDR2 SASEGT. CDR3 length: 14 residues. The junction had 8 bases not matched to a gene; V was cut back by 8 bases and J by 6 bases. Here the CDR3 DNA reads TGTGCCAGCTGGCCCGGGACTAGCAGCAATGAGCAGTTCTTC. Encoded protein: CASWPGTSSNEQFF.

This clone was seen a few times. The rearrangement uses TRBV5-1 and TRBJ1-6, with D maybe TRBD1 (6 bases). Deletions cut 5 bases from V and 10 bases from J, with 19 bases between. The CDR3 loop spans 15 amino acids. The germline gives CDR1 SGHRS, CDR2 YFSETQ. The CDR3, as DNA: TGCGCCAGCAGTTCCGGGACATCTGTTGGGTCACCCCTCCACTTT. This gives the protein CASSSGTSVGSPLHF.

Here the CDR3 DNA reads TGCAGCGCTAGGGACAGGATGGCCACTGAAGCTTTCTTT. Protein: CSARDRMATEAFF. The V and J genes are TRBV29-1 and TRBJ1-1; 8 nucleotides line up with TRBD1. The germline CDR1 and CDR2 sequences are SQVTM and ANQGSEA. V gave up 7 bases and J gave up 4 bases; unmatched junction bases: 8. The CDR3 has 13 residues. The full variable domain, rest sourced from reference TRBV29-1 and TRBJ1-1, is SAVISQKPSRDICQRGTSLTIQCQVDSQVTMMFWYRQQPGQSLTLIATANQGSEATYESGFVIDKFPISRPNLTFSTLTVSNMSPEDSSIYLCSARDRMATEAFFGQGTRLTVV.

This clone is a singleton in its sample. This chain connects TRBV9 to TRBJ1-1; TRBD1 might be the D (5 bases). V was trimmed by 5 bases and J by 3 bases, leaving 23 bases between them. The CDR3 contains 17 residues. The germline CDR1 and CDR2 sequences are SGDLS and YYNGEE. This CDR3 is CASSRVRTGTGHTEAFF. The CDR3 DNA reads TGTGCCAGCAGTCGAGTTCGAACGGGGACTGGGCACACTGAAGCTTTCTTT.

The chain couples TRBV9 to TRBJ2-7, with D possibly called TRBD1 or TRBD2 (5 bases each). Germline CDR1 is SGDLS and CDR2 is YYNGEE. The CDR3 is 15 amino acids. V was cut by 0 bases and J by 3 bases, with 13 bases left in between. CDR3 protein: CASSVGGRAGYEQYF. The CDR3 DNA follows: TGTGCCAGCAGCGTAGGCGGCAGGGCGGGCTACGAGCAGTACTTC.

V gene TRBV19 combines with J gene TRBJ2-3; D not certain. Per germline, CDR1 LNHDA and CDR2 SQIVND (reference sequence). The CDR3 runs 15 residues. V was clipped by 3 bases and J by 0 bases, with 10 bases between them. The CDR3 is CASSIFPRSTDTQYF. DNA of the CDR3: TGTGCCAGTAGTATTTTTCCAAGAAGCACAGATACGCAGTATTTT.

The rearrangement links TRBV6-5 to TRBJ1-1; 8 nucleotides match TRBD1. This CDR3 has 13 residues. Germline loops: CDR1 MNHEY, CDR2 SVGAGI. Trimming took 6 bases from V and 3 from J; bases not matched to a gene: 3. CDR3: CASRGQVDTEAFF. For the CDR3, the DNA is TGTGCCAGCAGGGGACAGGTGGACACTGAAGCTTTCTTT.

This rearrangement joins TRBV27 to TRBJ2-3; unclear D gene. V lost 10 bases to trimming and J lost 1 base, with 18 bases between them. The germline gives CDR1 MNHEY, CDR2 SMNVEV (reference sequence). The CDR3 extends over 15 amino acids. The CDR3 DNA follows: TGTGCCACCTCGGTGGAACCTCGGGGCACAGATACGCAGTATTTT. As protein: CATSVEPRGTDTQYF.

This clone was seen once. This chain uses TRBV9 with TRBJ1-4; TRBD1 aligns across 12 bases. Trimming removed 4 bases from V and 8 bases from J; junction bases left unmatched: 9. Looked up from germline, CDR1 is SGDLS and CDR2 is YYNGEE. The CDR3 covers 16 residues. The CDR3 loop is CASSPGTGGRGEKLFF. CDR3 nucleotides: TGTGCCAGCAGCCCCGGGACAGGGGGCAGAGGGGAAAAACTGTTTTTT.

The rearrangement joins TRBV29-1 to TRBJ1-5; D is unresolved. The CDR3 loop spans 13 amino acids. Germline CDR1 and CDR2: SQVTM and ANQGSEA. Deletions cut 0 bases from V and 3 bases from J, with 6 bases between. In DNA form, the CDR3 reads TGCAGCGTTGAAGAAGGATTCAATCAGCCCCAGCATTTT. It yields the protein CSVEEGFNQPQHF.

The chain carries TRBV7-2 and TRBJ1-1; no definite D call. The germline CDR1 and CDR2 sequences are SGHTA and FQGNSA. There are 18 residues in the CDR3. Trimming pared 2 bases from V and 1 base from J, leaving 20 bases between. The CDR3 nucleotides read TGTGCCAGCAGCTTAATATCTTTCATGGTTCTATCGAACACTGAAGCTTTCTTT. Encoded protein: CASSLISFMVLSNTEAFF.

The chain couples TRBV14 to TRBJ2-1; D ambiguous. Germline values: CDR1 SGHDN, CDR2 FVKESK. Trimming cost V 2 bases and J 7 bases, with 18 bases left between them. There are 16 residues in the CDR3. For the CDR3, the DNA is TGTGCCAGCAGCCAAAGAGTAGCACCTAAAGGGAATGAGCAGTTCTTC. This gives the protein CASSQRVAPKGNEQFF.

The rearrangement joins TRBV5-6 to TRBJ2-7; 7 bases align to TRBD2. The CDR3 is 14 amino acids. Germline V gene data show CDR1 as SGHDT and CDR2 as YYEEEE. V was clipped by 1 base and J by 6 bases; unmatched bases: 7. The CDR3 loop reads CASSLTTSGGEQYF. CDR3 nucleotides: TGTGCCAGCAGCTTGACGACCTCGGGGGGCGAGCAGTACTTC. Full variable domain (missing parts from reference TRBV5-6 and TRBJ2-7): DAGVTQSPTHLIKTRGQQVTLRCSPKSGHDTVSWYQQALGQGPQFIFQYYEEEERQRGNFPDRFSGHQFPNYSSELNVNALLLGDSALYLCASSLTTSGGEQYFGPGTRLTVT.

V gene TRBV28 combines with J gene TRBJ2-7; 8 positions agree with TRBD2. V was pared by 6 bases and J by 6 bases, with 19 bases of the junction left unmatched. The CDR3 has 17 amino acids. CDR1 MDHEN and CDR2 SYDVKM come from the germline V gene. The CDR3 spells CASSSPLLAGGSGEQYF. The CDR3 DNA sequence: TGTGCCAGCAGCTCCCCCCTTCTTGCGGGGGGATCCGGCGAGCAGTACTTC.

The CDR3 region has the DNA TGTGCCTGGAGAGTTCTTAGGAGCTTTAACTATGGCTACACCTTC. Translation: CAWRVLRSFNYGYTF. The rearrangement uses TRBV30 and TRBJ1-2, with no clear D. The CDR3 runs to 15 residues. Trimming removed 3 bases at V and 1 base at J, with 15 bases between. Germline V gene lookup returns CDR1 GTSNPN and CDR2 SVGIG (reference sequence).

The CDR3 coding sequence is TGTGCCAGCAGCTTGCGGGGGGGCCCTCTCTACGAGCAGTACTTC. The encoded protein is CASSLRGGPLYEQYF. The V gene is TRBV5-4, the J gene TRBJ2-7; 8 bases map to TRBD2. The germline V gene has CDR1 SGHNT and CDR2 YYREEE (reference sequence). The CDR3 is 15 amino acids. Trimming removed 1 base from V and 3 bases from J; junction bases left unmatched: 6. The complete variable domain, with remaining parts taken from reference TRBV5-4 and TRBJ2-7, reads ETGVTQSPTHLIKTRGQQVTLRCSSQSGHNTVSWYQQALGQGPQFIFQYYREEENGRGNFPPRFSGLQFPNYSSELNVNALELDDSALYLCASSLRGGPLYEQYFGPGTRLTVT.

The gene calls are TRBV5-4 and TRBJ2-2; the D is unclear. The CDR3 loop spans 14 amino acids. V lost 5 bases, J lost 1 base, and 9 bases lay in between. From germline, CDR1 is SGHNT and CDR2 YYREEE (reference sequence). The CDR3 sequence: CASSYAGNTGELFF. The CDR3 nucleotides read TGTGCCAGCAGTTACGCTGGGAACACCGGGGAGCTGTTTTTT.

This rearrangement joins TRBV7-9 to TRBJ1-5; D unclear. The CDR3 is made up of 12 amino acids. V lost 3 bases, J lost 2 bases, and 2 bases lay in between. CDR1 and CDR2 (germline): SEHNR, FQNEAQ (reference sequence). The CDR3 region has the DNA TGTGCCAGCAGCTTTGGCAATCAGCCCCAGCATTTT. Amino acids: CASSFGNQPQHF.

This chain joins TRBV28 and TRBJ1-1; D unclear. This CDR3 spans 15 amino acids. CDR1 is MDHEN and CDR2 is SYDVKM in the germline V gene. Trimming took 0 bases from V and 5 from J, leaving 13 bases between them. Written as DNA, the CDR3 is TGTGCCAGCAGTTTATGGGGAGGGATGCGGACTGAAGCTTTCTTT. It encodes CASSLWGGMRTEAFF.